The clone carrying this T cell receptor beta chain has just a few counts. The sample belongs to a study of T-cell reconstitution after alpha-beta-depleted transplantation in children. Unique molecular identifiers were incorporated when the TCRbeta library was constructed. TCRdb fed the PCR reads into MiXCR, producing one record per CDR3 protein. Of some 500,000 distinct CDR3 sequences in the sample, about 33% were seen once. CDR3 size: 15 residues. Trimming stripped 5 bases from V and 5 bases from J, with 21 bases between. CDR1 DFQATT and CDR2 SNEGSKA come from the germline V gene (reference sequence).

This chain connects TRBV20-1 to TRBJ1-1; unclear D gene. The source of this sequence is a human donor who donated a stem cell graft to a child with aplastic anemia. Source: PBMCs from the stem cell graft donor, taken from the stem cell graft. The chain's CDR3 is CSAPPSGSQTTEAFF. The DNA of the CDR3 is TGCAGTGCTCCCCCTTCCGGCAGCCAAACGACTGAAGCTTTCTTT.